These T cell receptor beta chains were read from a single sample in a study of blood T cell repertoires in COVID-19. TCRdb's table, derived via immunoSEQ multiplex PCR, lists solely in-frame clones and lacks some. The table shows approximately 260,000 clones, with around 90% occurring only once. Sequencing used peripheral blood. The receptors come from a man aged 45-65 years with acute or convalescent COVID-19. Both conserved end residues are part of each CDR3. The order of the fields is J gene, V gene, D gene, CDR3 length, clone size, CDR3 protein, CDR3 DNA. The D gene is left open where the match is weak. Size is omitted from some rows. Given values are once, few, many or a class for expanded clones.

TRBJ1-4	TRBV7-6	.	15	.	CASRGGGTTDEKLFF	TGTGCCAGCCGGGGGGGAGGGACTACGGATGAAAAACTGTTTTTT
TRBJ2-3	TRBV3-1/TRBV3-2	.	15	once	CASSQDRYWSDTQYF	TGTGCCAGCAGCCAAGACAGGTATTGGTCAGATACGCAGTATTTT
TRBJ1-2	TRBV6-2/TRBV6-3	.	14	.	CASSYIQGIYGYTF	TGTGCCAGCAGTTACATCCAGGGAATCTATGGCTACACCTTC
TRBJ1-4	TRBV7-9	.	15	.	CASSFGSTTNEKLFF	TGTGCCAGCAGCTTCGGGTCCACAACTAATGAAAAACTGTTTTTT
TRBJ1-5	TRBV18	TRBD1	15	.	CASSIGTGGNQPQHF	TGTGCCAGCTCAATAGGGACAGGGGGCAATCAGCCCCAGCATTTT
TRBJ2-5	TRBV5-4	TRBD1	15	.	CASSGGTGGTETQYF	TGTGCCAGCAGCGGGGGGACAGGGGGGACAGAGACCCAGTACTTC
TRBJ1-2	TRBV7-8	.	14	once	CASSSSYSSYGYTF	TGTGCCAGCAGCTCTTCATACAGCTCCTATGGCTACACCTTC
TRBJ2-2	TRBV7-2	TRBD1	14	.	CASRGQTNTGELFF	TGTGCCAGCAGGGGACAGACGAACACCGGGGAGCTGTTTTTT
TRBJ1-2	TRBV9	TRBD1	17	.	CASSVNSGTGINYGYTF	TGTGCCAGCAGCGTAAATAGCGGGACAGGGATAAACTATGGCTACACCTTC
TRBJ2-2	TRBV12-3/TRBV12-4	.	13	.	CASKEMHTGELFF	TGTGCCAGCAAGGAGATGCACACCGGGGAGCTGTTTTTT
TRBJ1-1	TRBV10-1	.	13	.	CASSESEYTEAFF	TGCGCCAGCAGTGAGTCGGAGTACACTGAAGCTTTCTTT
TRBJ2-1	TRBV5-8	.	15	.	CASSLALTGVNEQFF	TGTGCCAGCAGCTTGGCCCTGACAGGAGTTAACGAGCAGTTCTTC
TRBJ2-5	TRBV3-1/TRBV3-2	.	13	.	CASSQGGQETQYF	TGTGCCAGCAGCCAAGGCGGGCAAGAGACCCAGTACTTC
TRBJ2-7	TRBV25-1	TRBD1	14	few	CATARDRGSYEQYF	TGTGCCACTGCGCGGGACAGGGGGTCCTACGAGCAGTACTTC
TRBJ2-5	TRBV27	TRBD1	14	.	CASSYLDRDSTQYF	TGTGCCAGCAGTTACCTGGACAGGGATTCGACCCAGTACTTC
TRBJ2-1	TRBV19	.	16	.	CASSPPGGGPYNEQFF	TGTGCCAGTAGCCCCCCTGGGGGGGGGCCCTACAATGAGCAGTTCTTC
TRBJ2-7	TRBV11-2	.	15	once	CASSLVDTNSYEQYF	TGTGCCAGCAGCTTAGTGGACACTAACTCCTACGAGCAGTACTTC
TRBJ1-2	TRBV27	TRBD1	14	.	CASSPQGGDYGYTF	TGTGCCAGCAGTCCACAGGGGGGGGACTATGGCTACACCTTC
TRBJ1-1	TRBV6-1	.	14	.	CASSEPSAVAEAFF	TGTGCCAGCAGTGAACCCTCGGCGGTGGCTGAAGCTTTCTTT
TRBJ2-7	TRBV28	.	15	once	CASSLSGFSVYEQYF	TGTGCCAGCAGTTTATCTGGGTTCAGCGTCTACGAGCAGTACTTC
TRBJ2-6	TRBV3-1/TRBV3-2	.	15	.	CASSPTLSGANVLTF	TGTGCCAGCAGCCCGACTTTGTCTGGGGCCAACGTCCTGACTTTC
TRBJ2-7	TRBV12-3/TRBV12-4	.	13	.	CASSRRLGYEQYF	TGTGCCAGCAGCCGGCGACTAGGTTACGAGCAGTACTTC
TRBJ2-1	TRBV19	.	16	.	CASSIAGVAAYNEQFF	TGTGCCAGTAGTATAGCGGGGGTCGCGGCCTACAATGAGCAGTTCTTC
TRBJ2-7	TRBV27	TRBD1	13	.	CASSFDRGREQYF	TGTGCCAGCAGTTTCGACAGGGGGCGCGAGCAGTACTTC
TRBJ1-5	TRBV3-1/TRBV3-2	TRBD1	14	.	CASSPYRGTQPQHF	TGTGCCAGCAGCCCTTACAGGGGAACGCAGCCCCAGCATTTT
TRBJ1-4	TRBV6-5	TRBD1	15	.	CASSSQGATSEKLFF	TGTGCCAGCAGTTCCCAGGGGGCAACTTCTGAAAAACTGTTTTTT
TRBJ1-3	TRBV2	TRBD1	14	.	CASSDRDRGYTIYF	TGTGCCAGCAGTGACCGGGACAGGGGATACACCATATATTTT
TRBJ1-2	TRBV23-1	TRBD1	16	.	CASRWTGLRKEGGYTF	TGCGCCAGCAGATGGACAGGGTTACGAAAGGAGGGTGGCTACACCTTC
TRBJ1-2	TRBV19	.	13	once	CASSMKGRDGYTF	TGTGCCAGTAGTATGAAGGGGAGGGATGGCTACACCTTC
TRBJ1-5	TRBV7-3	.	14	.	CASSPRGLGQPQHF	TGTGCCAGCAGCCCAAGGGGTCTAGGGCAGCCCCAGCATTTT
TRBJ2-7	TRBV5-6	TRBD2	14	few	CASSPGGRPYEQYF	TGTGCCAGCAGCCCGGGGGGGCGGCCCTACGAGCAGTACTTC
TRBJ1-1	TRBV10-3	.	12	.	CAISEDSRRTFF	TGTGCCATCAGTGAGGACTCCCGAAGGACTTTCTTT
TRBJ2-5	TRBV12-5	.	16	.	CASGFGLGRPAETQYF	TGTGCTAGTGGTTTCGGGCTAGGGAGGCCAGCAGAGACCCAGTACTTC
TRBJ2-7	TRBV6-6	TRBD2	13	.	CASRRGAIYEQYF	TGTGCCAGCAGGCGGGGGGCCATCTACGAGCAGTACTTC
TRBJ1-1	TRBV3-1/TRBV3-2	.	14	.	CASSLGGLNTEAFF	TGTGCCAGCAGCCTGGGGGGGTTGAACACTGAAGCTTTCTTT
TRBJ2-1	TRBV6-5	TRBD2	16	.	CASSSQGSGGANEQFF	TGTGCCAGCAGTTCCCAGGGGAGCGGGGGGGCAAATGAGCAGTTCTTC
TRBJ1-5	TRBV5-5	.	14	.	CASSLDQGSQPQHF	TGTGCCAGCAGCTTGGACCAGGGTAGCCAGCCCCAGCATTTT
TRBJ1-2	TRBV7-2	.	14	.	CASSLPGSSSGYTF	TGTGCCAGCAGCTTACCGGGTTCAAGTTCAGGCTACACCTTC
TRBJ2-3	TRBV15	.	15	few	CATSSLGRGLDTQYF	TGTGCCACCAGCTCATTAGGAAGGGGGTTGGATACGCAGTATTTT
TRBJ1-1	TRBV7-6	TRBD1	16	.	CASSLDPGQGHTEAFF	TGTGCCAGCAGCTTAGATCCCGGACAGGGACACACTGAAGCTTTCTTT
TRBJ1-3	TRBV18	TRBD1	15	.	CASSDQGAPGNTIYF	TGTGCCAGCTCCGACCAGGGGGCGCCTGGAAACACCATATATTTT
TRBJ1-2	TRBV19	.	15	.	CASSQSPGQGTGYTF	TGTGCCAGTAGCCAATCCCCCGGTCAGGGCACCGGCTACACCTTC
TRBJ1-1	TRBV9	TRBD1	15	.	CASSEGGVVNTEAFF	TGTGCCAGCAGCGAAGGGGGCGTAGTGAACACTGAAGCTTTCTTT
TRBJ1-4	TRBV5-1	TRBD1	13	.	CASSYGQGVELFF	TGCGCCAGCAGCTACGGACAGGGAGTAGAACTGTTTTTT
TRBJ2-7	TRBV19	.	12	.	CATGVSSYEQYF	TGTGCCACAGGGGTAAGCTCCTACGAGCAGTACTTC
TRBJ2-7	TRBV6-5	.	13	.	CASSYGGVYEQYF	TGTGCCAGCAGTTACGGAGGGGTCTACGAGCAGTACTTC
TRBJ2-5	TRBV5-4	.	13	.	CASSLWGEETQYF	TGTGCCAGCAGCTTGTGGGGGGAAGAGACCCAGTACTTC
TRBJ2-2	TRBV10-3	.	18	.	CAISEIPPGFANTGELFF	TGTGCCATCAGTGAGATACCCCCAGGGTTCGCGAACACCGGGGAGCTGTTTTTT
TRBJ1-2	TRBV5-1	TRBD1	15	.	CASSFGTVSNYGYTF	TGCGCCAGCAGCTTCGGGACAGTTTCTAACTATGGCTACACCTTC
TRBJ1-2	TRBV6-6	.	13	.	CASTNRSPYGYTF	TGTGCCAGCACTAATCGGTCACCCTATGGCTACACCTTC
TRBJ2-5	TRBV7-9	.	14	.	CASSPSGAWETQYF	TGTGCCAGCAGCCCGTCAGGGGCGTGGGAGACCCAGTACTTC
TRBJ2-3	TRBV3-1/TRBV3-2	.	12	.	CASSHREDTQYF	TGTGCCAGCAGCCACCGGGAGGATACGCAGTATTTT
TRBJ2-1	TRBV18	TRBD2	15	.	CASSPLAGTYNEQFF	TGTGCCAGCTCACCGCTAGCGGGAACCTACAATGAGCAGTTCTTC
TRBJ1-5	TRBV19	TRBD1	16	.	CASSWDSPYSNQPQHF	TGTGCCAGTAGTTGGGACAGCCCGTATAGCAATCAGCCCCAGCATTTT